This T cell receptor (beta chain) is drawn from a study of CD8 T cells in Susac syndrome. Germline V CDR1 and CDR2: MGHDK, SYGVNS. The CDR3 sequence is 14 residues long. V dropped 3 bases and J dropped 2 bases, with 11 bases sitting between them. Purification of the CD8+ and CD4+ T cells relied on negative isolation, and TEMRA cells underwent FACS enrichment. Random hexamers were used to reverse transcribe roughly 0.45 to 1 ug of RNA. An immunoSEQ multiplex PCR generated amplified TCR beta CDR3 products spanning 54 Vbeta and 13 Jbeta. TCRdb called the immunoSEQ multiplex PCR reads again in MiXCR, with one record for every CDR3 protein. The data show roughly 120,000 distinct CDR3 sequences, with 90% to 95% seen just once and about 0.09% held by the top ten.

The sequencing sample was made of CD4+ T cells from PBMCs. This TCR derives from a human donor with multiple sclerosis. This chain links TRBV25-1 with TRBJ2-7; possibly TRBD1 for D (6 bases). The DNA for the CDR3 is TGTGCCAGCAGTGAGAGGACAGTTCCCTACGAGCAGTACTTC. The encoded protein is CASSERTVPYEQYF.